Shown below are 29 T cell receptor beta chains from a single sample sequenced in a study of control samples from healthy donors and cancer patients. Method: immunoSEQ multiplex PCR; TCRdb's copy keeps in-frame clones and lacks some. The data contain fewer than 200,000 clones, 80% to 90% of them singletons. The sequencing sample was made of blood. The origin of the receptors is a man between 25 and 39 years old in good health.

The V call is TRBV28, the J call TRBJ2-2, with unresolved D. The V gene lost 7 bases and the J gene lost 7 bases, with 13 bases spanning the gap. CDR3 length equals 13 residues. Germline V CDR1 and CDR2: MDHEN, SYDVKM. The CDR3 loop is CASNGRRNGELFF. The CDR3 bases are TGTGCCAGCAACGGACGACGGAACGGGGAGCTGTTTTTT.

The chain carries TRBV28 and TRBJ2-1, with 9 positions matching TRBD2. J was trimmed by 2 bases and V by 5 bases; bases with no gene match: 7. The CDR3 spans 16 residues. Germline CDR1 reads MDHEN; CDR2 reads SYDVKM. The CDR3 nucleotides read TGTGCCAGCAGTCCCCCGACTAGCGGTGCCTACAATGAGCAGTTCTTC. As protein: CASSPPTSGAYNEQFF.

This clone showed up just once. This rearrangement joins TRBV15 to TRBJ2-5; D is possibly TRBD1 (6 bases). CDR3 length: 15 residues. Looked up from germline, CDR1 is LNHNV and CDR2 is YYDKDF (reference sequence). V lost 3 bases, J lost 1 base, and 12 bases lay in between. This chain's CDR3 is CATSSAGVSQETQYF. The CDR3 DNA follows: TGTGCCACCAGCAGTGCAGGGGTCTCCCAAGAGACCCAGTACTTC.

The J gene is TRBJ1-5, the V gene TRBV25-1, with D possibly being TRBD1 (6 bases). Germline CDR1 is MGHDK and CDR2 is SYGVNS. V gave up 1 base and J gave up 7 bases, with 8 bases separating them. This CDR3 region has 13 residues. Here the CDR3 DNA reads TGTGCCAGCAGTGAATGGGGGGGCCAGCCCCAGCATTTT. Translation gives CASSEWGGQPQHF.

The chain is built from TRBV11-2 and TRBJ1-2; 9 bases align to TRBD1. The length of the CDR3 is 13 residues. With V trimmed by 6 bases and J by 12 bases, 11 bases remained unmatched. Germline V gene data show CDR1 as SGHAT and CDR2 as FQNNGV. The CDR3 here is CASSSGTGLIHTF. CDR3 nucleotides: TGTGCCAGCAGTTCCGGGACAGGGTTGATCCACACCTTC.

The rearrangement uses TRBV18 and TRBJ2-4; D uncertain. CDR1 and CDR2 (germline): KGHSH, LQKENI. The length of the CDR3 is 15 residues. Trimming took off 0 bases at V and 0 bases at J, with 6 bases between the two ends. The CDR3 nucleotides are TGTGCCAGCTCACCACCGCCTAGAGCCAAAAACATTCAGTACTTC. It codes for CASSPPPRAKNIQYF.

V and J are TRBV29-1 and TRBJ2-2; 7 positions agree with TRBD2. Losses at the gene ends were 7 bases for V and 4 bases for J; bases not matched to a gene: 6. The CDR3 spans 13 residues. CDR1 SQVTM and CDR2 ANQGSEA come from the germline V gene. DNA for the CDR3: TGCAGCGCCGGGGGGACTTTCACCGGGGAGCTGTTTTTT. It encodes CSAGGTFTGELFF.

This rearrangement joins TRBV4-2 to TRBJ2-2; D remains unclear. This CDR3 is 14 amino acids long. Trimming removed 1 base at V and 6 bases at J, with 9 bases between. From germline, CDR1 is LGHNA and CDR2 YNFKEQ. CDR3 residues: CASSQAFHAGELFF. The CDR3 coding sequence is TGTGCCAGCAGCCAAGCTTTTCACGCCGGGGAGCTGTTTTTT.

The chain recombines TRBV5-1 with TRBJ2-1, with a tentative D call TRBD2 (5 bases). Germline V gives CDR1 SGHRS, CDR2 YFSETQ. The CDR3 consists of 14 residues. V shed 4 bases and J shed 9 bases, with 17 bases lying between them. Here the CDR3 DNA reads TGCGCCAGCAGCGAACAAACGGGATTAGGTGAGCAGTTCTTC. Amino acids: CASSEQTGLGEQFF.

This clone was picked up one time. This chain joins TRBV27 and TRBJ2-7; 8 nucleotides align to TRBD1. The CDR3 length is 16 residues. Germline V lookup: CDR1 MNHEY, CDR2 SMNVEV (reference sequence). Trimming removed 2 bases from V and 2 bases from J; junction bases left unmatched: 8. CDR3 nucleotide sequence: TGTGCCAGCAGTTTAGGGCACAGGGGGGCCCCCTACGAGCAGTACTTC. It yields the protein CASSLGHRGAPYEQYF.

This chain joins TRBV9 and TRBJ1-2, with 7 nucleotides matching TRBD1. The CDR3 contains 16 residues. J gave up 2 bases and V 3 bases, and 10 bases lay outside the gene matches. Germline loops: CDR1 SGDLS, CDR2 YYNGEE. CDR3 residues: CASSGTTGDPNYGYTF. CDR3 sequence (DNA): TGTGCCAGCAGCGGGACCACAGGGGACCCCAACTATGGCTACACCTTC.

The chain carries TRBV5-1 and TRBJ2-5, with D perhaps matching TRBD1 or TRBD2 (5 bases each). The CDR3 sequence is 16 residues long. Germline V gene sequence: CDR1 SGHRS, CDR2 YFSETQ. The V and J ends lost 4 bases and 0 bases respectively, with 16 bases between them. The DNA for the CDR3 is TGCGCCAGCAGCCAATTGGGGGTGGCTTACCAAGAGACCCAGTACTTC. Its protein product is CASSQLGVAYQETQYF.

This chain connects TRBV28 to TRBJ2-3, with a possible D match to TRBD2 (5 bases). Per the germline V gene, CDR1 is MDHEN and CDR2 is SYDVKM. V lost 11 bases and J lost 2, with 11 bases in between. This CDR3 has 12 amino acids. The chain's CDR3 is CAGRGLTDTQYF. As DNA, the CDR3 is TGTGCCGGGAGAGGTCTCACAGATACGCAGTATTTT.

V is TRBV4-1 and J is TRBJ2-1; TRBD2 might be the D (6 bases). Looked up from germline, CDR1 is MGHRA and CDR2 is YSYEKL. The germline V and J ends were trimmed by 1 base and 8 bases, with 12 bases remaining between them. The CDR3 has 14 amino acids. CDR3 loop: CASSQAEGSDEQFF. Written as DNA, the CDR3 is TGCGCCAGCAGCCAAGCGGAGGGGTCGGATGAGCAGTTCTTC.

The rearrangement links TRBV7-9 to TRBJ2-1; 16 bases are shared with TRBD2. The germline V gene encodes CDR1 SEHNR and CDR2 FQNEAQ (reference sequence). The CDR3 contains 18 residues. V lost 6 bases, J lost 0 bases, and 5 bases stayed unmatched. The CDR3 DNA reads TGTGCCAGCAGGTCCGGGACTAGCGGGGGGGCCTCCTACAATGAGCAGTTCTTC. Residues: CASRSGTSGGASYNEQFF.

The chain has TRBV18 and TRBJ2-7, with 7 bases aligning to TRBD2. After removal of 3 bases from V and 1 base from J, the junction contained 6 bases not matched to a gene. The CDR3 consists of 15 residues. The V gene's germline CDR1 is KGHSH and CDR2 LQKENI. In DNA, the CDR3 is TGTGCCAGCTCACCGGGGCAGGGAGGGTCCTACGAGCAGTACTTC. Amino acids: CASSPGQGGSYEQYF.

The chain joins TRBV4-3 to TRBJ1-2; TRBD1 might be the D (5 bases). Germline V gene data show CDR1 as LGHNA and CDR2 as YSLEER. The V gene lost 0 bases and the J gene lost 4 bases, with 9 bases spanning the gap. The length of the CDR3 is 14 residues. CDR3 sequence (DNA): TGCGCCAGCAGCCAAGAGAAGAGGGGCTATGGCTACACCTTC. The encoded protein is CASSQEKRGYGYTF.

V is TRBV7-9 and J is TRBJ2-2; D remains ambiguous. In germline, CDR1 is SEHNR, CDR2 FQNEAQ (reference sequence). V lost 1 base and J lost 4, with 7 bases in between. The CDR3 contains 14 residues. CDR3: CASSLVEFTGELFF. CDR3 sequence (DNA): TGTGCCAGCAGCTTAGTGGAGTTCACCGGGGAGCTGTTTTTT. Together with reference TRBV7-9 and TRBJ2-2, the CDR3 gives the full variable domain: DTGVSQNPRHKITKRGQNVTFRCDPISEHNRLYWYRQTLGQGPEFLTYFQNEAQLEKSRLLSDRFSAERPKGSFSTLEIQRTEQGDSAMYLCASSLVEFTGELFFGEGSRLTVL.

This sequence joins TRBV27 and TRBJ1-2, with 12 bases matching TRBD1. V was clipped by 5 bases and J by 8 bases; unmatched bases: 12. Per germline, CDR1 MNHEY and CDR2 SMNVEV (reference sequence). The CDR3 is made up of 16 amino acids. The CDR3 sequence is CASSPGDRGRGRGYTF. The CDR3 DNA is TGTGCCAGCAGTCCTGGGGACAGGGGGCGCGGGAGGGGCTACACCTTC.

The rearrangement links TRBV14 to TRBJ1-4; 8 bases map to TRBD1. The V gene's germline CDR1 is SGHDN and CDR2 FVKESK. V dropped 4 bases and J dropped 13; count of bases not matched to a gene: 11. CDR3 length: 14 residues. The CDR3 reads CASSPGTGAKGLFF. CDR3 coding DNA: TGTGCCAGCAGCCCCGGGACAGGAGCAAAGGGACTGTTTTTT.

The gene calls are TRBV5-4 and TRBJ2-3; 7 nucleotides match TRBD2. CDR1 and CDR2 (germline): SGHNT, YYREEE (reference sequence). There are 16 residues in the CDR3. After removal of 3 bases from V and 3 bases from J, the junction contained 10 bases not matched to a gene. DNA of the CDR3: TGTGCCAGCAGCTACCTAGCGGTCCGAGGGACAGATACGCAGTATTTT. Protein product: CASSYLAVRGTDTQYF.

V is TRBV28 and J is TRBJ2-2; possibly TRBD1 or TRBD2 for D (5 bases each). Trimming stripped 7 bases from V and 4 bases from J, with 16 bases between. This CDR3 has 15 residues. CDR1 is MDHEN, CDR2 SYDVKM, per germline. The CDR3 is CASNLRGAGTGELFF. The CDR3 nucleotides read TGTGCCAGCAACCTCCGGGGCGCGGGCACCGGGGAGCTGTTTTTT.

The chain couples TRBV4-1 to TRBJ1-5; maybe TRBD1 (5 bases). CDR1 and CDR2 (germline): MGHRA, YSYEKL. V was shortened by 0 bases and J by 9 bases, with 18 bases between the two germline ends. The CDR3 is made up of 16 amino acids. DNA for the CDR3: TGCGCCAGCAGCCAAGATCGGATGACAGCCCGACGGCCCCAGCATTTT. Encoded protein: CASSQDRMTARRPQHF.

The chain is built from TRBV7-2 and TRBJ2-1, with TRBD2 as a possible D gene (6 bases). CDR1 SGHTA and CDR2 FQGNSA come from the germline V gene. V was shortened by 5 bases and J by 8 bases, with 19 bases between the two germline ends. The CDR3 runs 15 residues. The CDR3 reads CASSPSGDPWDEQFF. The CDR3 DNA follows: TGTGCCAGCAGCCCCTCGGGGGACCCATGGGATGAGCAGTTCTTC.

The chain joins TRBV5-1 to TRBJ1-1; D is uncertain. Germline assignment: CDR1 SGHRS and CDR2 YFSETQ. The V end was cut by 0 bases, the J end by 4 bases, with 4 bases between. CDR3 size: 12 residues. For the CDR3, the DNA is TGCGCCAGCAGCTTGGATGCCACTGAAGCTTTCTTT. The encoded protein is CASSLDATEAFF.

The V call is TRBV19, the J call TRBJ1-2; TRBD1 agrees at 8 bases. With 8 bases clipped from V and 6 bases from J, the junction kept 8 bases outside the gene matches. This CDR3 is built from 13 residues. Germline CDR1 and CDR2: LNHDA and SQIVND (reference sequence). CDR3 amino acids: CASHGQGQNGYTF. In nucleotides, the CDR3 is TGTGCCAGTCACGGACAGGGACAGAATGGCTACACCTTC.

The genes are TRBV6-6 and TRBJ1-5; 9 nucleotides agree with TRBD1. J gave up 6 bases and V 6 bases, and 9 bases lay outside the gene matches. Germline CDR1 reads MNHNY; CDR2 reads SVGAGI (reference sequence). CDR3 length: 15 residues. The CDR3 loop is CASSLKQGASQPQHF. CDR3 coding DNA: TGTGCCAGCAGCTTGAAACAGGGGGCAAGTCAGCCCCAGCATTTT.

The chain has TRBV3-1 (or the pseudogene TRBV3-2) and TRBJ2-2, with 8 bases that match TRBD1. From germline, CDR1 is LGHDT and CDR2 YNNKEL (reference sequence). V was clipped by 4 bases and J by 5 bases; unmatched bases: 3. This CDR3 has 14 residues. The CDR3 protein is CASSPDRATGELFF. The CDR3, as DNA: TGTGCCAGCAGCCCGGACAGGGCGACCGGGGAGCTGTTTTTT.

This chain uses TRBV7-9 with TRBJ1-2, with D possibly matching TRBD1 (5 bases). This CDR3 region has 14 residues. Trimming cost V 2 bases and J 2 bases, with 9 bases left between them. CDR1 and CDR2 (germline): SEHNR, FQNEAQ (reference sequence). The CDR3 spells CASSLNAGNYGYTF. Written as DNA, the CDR3 is TGTGCCAGCAGCTTAAACGCAGGGAACTATGGCTACACCTTC.